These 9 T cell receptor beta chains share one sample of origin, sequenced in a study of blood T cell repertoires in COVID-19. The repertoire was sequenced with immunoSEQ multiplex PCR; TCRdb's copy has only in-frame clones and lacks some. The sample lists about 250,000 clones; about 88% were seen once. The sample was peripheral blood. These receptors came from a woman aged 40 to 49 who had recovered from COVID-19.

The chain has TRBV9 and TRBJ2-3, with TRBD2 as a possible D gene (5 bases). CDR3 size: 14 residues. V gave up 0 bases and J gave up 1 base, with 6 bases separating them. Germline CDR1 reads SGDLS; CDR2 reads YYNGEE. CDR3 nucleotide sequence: TGTGCCAGCAGCGTAGGGACTCGCACAGATACGCAGTATTTT. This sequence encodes CASSVGTRTDTQYF. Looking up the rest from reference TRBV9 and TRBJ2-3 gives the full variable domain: DSGVTQTPKHLITATGQRVTLRCSPRSGDLSVYWYQQSLDQGLQFLIQYYNGEERAKGNILERFSAQQFPDLHSELNLSSLELGDSALYFCASSVGTRTDTQYFGPGTRLTVL.

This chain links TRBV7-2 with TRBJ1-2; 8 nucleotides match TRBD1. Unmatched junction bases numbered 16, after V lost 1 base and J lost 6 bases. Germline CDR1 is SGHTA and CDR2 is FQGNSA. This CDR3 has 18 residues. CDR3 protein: CASSLDSQRQGRLDGYTF. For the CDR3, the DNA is TGTGCCAGCAGCTTAGATAGCCAACGACAGGGGCGCTTGGATGGCTACACCTTC.

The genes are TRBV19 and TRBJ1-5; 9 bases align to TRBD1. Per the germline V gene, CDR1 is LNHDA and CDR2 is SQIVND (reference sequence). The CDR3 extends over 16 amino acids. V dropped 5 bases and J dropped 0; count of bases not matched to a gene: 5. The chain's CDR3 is CASSAGTGYSNQPQHF. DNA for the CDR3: TGTGCCAGTAGTGCCGGGACAGGGTATAGCAATCAGCCCCAGCATTTT. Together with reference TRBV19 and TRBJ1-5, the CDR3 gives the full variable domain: DGGITQSPKYLFRKEGQNVTLSCEQNLNHDAMYWYRQDPGQGLRLIYYSQIVNDFQKGDIAEGYSVSREKKESFPLTVTSAQKNPTAFYLCASSAGTGYSNQPQHFGDGTRLSIL.

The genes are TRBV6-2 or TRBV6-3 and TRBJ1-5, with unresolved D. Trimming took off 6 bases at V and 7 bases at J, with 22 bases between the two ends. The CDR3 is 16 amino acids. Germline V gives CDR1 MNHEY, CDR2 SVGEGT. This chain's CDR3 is CASSQAGPTGRQPQHF. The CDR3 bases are TGTGCCAGCAGCCAAGCCGGGCCCACTGGGAGGCAGCCCCAGCATTTT.

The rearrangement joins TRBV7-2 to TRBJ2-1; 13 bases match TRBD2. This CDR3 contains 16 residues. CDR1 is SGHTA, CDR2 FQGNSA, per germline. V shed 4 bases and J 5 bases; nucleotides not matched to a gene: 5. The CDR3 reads CASSSRTSGRDNEQFF. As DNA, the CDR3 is TGTGCCAGCAGCTCGAGGACTAGCGGGAGAGACAATGAGCAGTTCTTC.

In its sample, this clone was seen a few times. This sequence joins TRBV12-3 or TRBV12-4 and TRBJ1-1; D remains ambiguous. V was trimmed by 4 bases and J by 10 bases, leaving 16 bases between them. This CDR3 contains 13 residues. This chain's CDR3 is CASSSTWERRAFF. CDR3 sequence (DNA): TGTGCCAGCAGTTCGACATGGGAGCGCCGAGCTTTCTTT.

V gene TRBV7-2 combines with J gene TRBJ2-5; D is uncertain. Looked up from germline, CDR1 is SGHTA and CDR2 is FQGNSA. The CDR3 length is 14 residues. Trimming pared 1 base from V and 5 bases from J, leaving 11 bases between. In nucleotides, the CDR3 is TGTGCCAGCAGCTTAGGTTCCAATCGGGAGACCCAGTACTTC. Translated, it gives CASSLGSNRETQYF.

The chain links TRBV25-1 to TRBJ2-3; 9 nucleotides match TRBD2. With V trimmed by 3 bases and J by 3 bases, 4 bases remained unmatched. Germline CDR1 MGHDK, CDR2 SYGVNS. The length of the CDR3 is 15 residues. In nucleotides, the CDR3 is TGTGCCAGCAGTGATACTAGCGGGTTTACAGATACGCAGTATTTT. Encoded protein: CASSDTSGFTDTQYF. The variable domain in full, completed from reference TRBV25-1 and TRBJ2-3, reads EADIYQTPRYLVIGTGKKITLECSQTMGHDKMYWYQQDPGMELHLIHYSYGVNSTEKGDLSSESTVSRIRTEHFPLTLESARPSHTSQYLCASSDTSGFTDTQYFGPGTRLTVL.

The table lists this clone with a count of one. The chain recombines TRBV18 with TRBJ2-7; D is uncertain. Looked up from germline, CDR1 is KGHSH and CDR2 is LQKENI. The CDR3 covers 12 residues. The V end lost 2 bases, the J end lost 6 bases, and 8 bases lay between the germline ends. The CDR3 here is CASSPTAIEQYF. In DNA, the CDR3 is TGTGCCAGCTCACCAACCGCTATCGAGCAGTACTTC.